This TCR beta chain is from a study of T-cell reconstitution after alpha-beta-depleted transplantation in children. Whole-study results and caveats: Roughly two months post-transplant, alpha-beta T cells reportedly originated from several hundred graft clones that had expanded. Diversity of TCRbeta at day 60 was high in some patients, arising from surviving recipient T cells and thymic progenitors. T-cell counts and diversity at one year following transplant were attributed mainly to newly produced T cells.

CDR1 is MNHEY, CDR2 SVGEGT, per germline. V was trimmed by 6 bases and J by 5 bases, leaving 18 bases between them. The CDR3 has 15 residues. Many counts were recorded for this clonotype. The antigen is undetermined. Construction of the TCRbeta library involved unique molecular identifiers. TCRdb re-called the PCR reads through MiXCR, storing one row per CDR3 protein. The table records 200,000 to 250,000 distinct CDR3 sequences, about 11% of them present only once. The TCR originated in a child under two years old with acute myeloid leukemia, due to receive a stem cell transplant. The sample here was PBMCs, taken before TCRalphabeta/CD19-depleted stem cell transplant. This chain uses TRBV6-2 or TRBV6-3 with TRBJ2-3, with D perhaps assigned TRBD1 or TRBD2 (7 bases each). The CDR3 sequence is CASRPQGGGGDTQYF. DNA of the CDR3: TGTGCCAGCAGACCCCAAGGGGGCGGGGGAGATACGCAGTATTTT.